The rows below give T cell receptor beta chains drawn from one sample of a study of blood T cell repertoires in COVID-19. Generated by immunoSEQ multiplex PCR, the TCRdb table keeps only in-frame clones and is missing some. This sample carries some 180,000 clones, roughly nine tenths of them seen once, and the ten largest clones take about a fifth. The sequenced sample consisted of peripheral blood. Source of these receptors: a man between 65 and 80 years old with active or convalescent COVID-19. Each CDR3 is given with its conserved first and last residue. The D gene is left open where the match is weak. The listing skips clone size in some rows; elsewhere it reads once, few, many or a size class.

TRBJ2-2 . TRBV7-6 once CASSLRRAQTATTNTGELFF TGTGCCAGCAGCTTAAGAAGGGCCCAGACAGCCACCACGAACACCGGGGAGCTGTTTTTT
TRBJ1-2 TRBD1 TRBV12-3/TRBV12-4 . CASSLRGPYGYTF TGTGCCAGCAGTTTAAGGGGGCCCTATGGCTACACCTTC
TRBJ1-2 TRBD1 TRBV6-5 . CASSRTGNYGYTF TGTGCCAGCAGCCGGACAGGGAACTATGGCTACACCTTC
TRBJ1-2 . TRBV7-2 . CASSFTGFVGGYTF TGTGCCAGCAGCTTTACAGGGTTCGTGGGTGGCTACACCTTC
TRBJ1-1 TRBD1 TRBV4-3 . CASSPRQGVGTEAFF TGCGCCAGCAGTCCGCGACAGGGAGTAGGCACTGAAGCTTTCTTT
TRBJ2-7 . TRBV29-1 . CSVDLDGGYEQYF TGCAGCGTTGACCTCGACGGCGGATACGAGCAGTACTTC
TRBJ1-4 . TRBV6-6 . CASSLRGSGEKLFF TGTGCCAGCTCCCTCCGGGGGTCAGGGGAAAAACTGTTTTTT
TRBJ2-1 . TRBV30 few CAWSGVMLYNEQFF TGTGCCTGGAGCGGAGTCATGCTCTACAATGAGCAGTTCTTC
TRBJ2-7 TRBD1 TRBV3-1/TRBV3-2 . CASSPRSGTGAYEQYF TGTGCCAGCAGCCCCAGGTCCGGGACAGGAGCCTACGAGCAGTACTTC
TRBJ1-3 . TRBV6-5 . CASSIHDYSGNTIYF TGTGCCAGCAGCATACACGATTACTCTGGAAACACCATATATTTT
TRBJ1-2 . TRBV19 . CASSIQGQTSYTF TGTGCCAGTAGTATACAGGGCCAGACGAGCTACACCTTC